Sequencing of this T cell receptor (beta chain) was carried out in a study of CDR3 diversity in severe acne. This CDR3 has 14 amino acids. Trimming at V came to 7 bases and at J to 3 bases, leaving 6 bases not matched to a gene. CDR1 and CDR2 from the germline V gene are KGHDR and SFDVKD. TCRdb reanalysed the PCR reads using MiXCR and keeps one entry per CDR3 protein. The profile shows some 90,000 distinct CDR3 sequences, 45% to 55% of them singletons. The sequence derives from a male donor in good health, serving as a control. Sequencing was performed on blood. This chain uses TRBV24-1 with TRBJ2-7, with 9 bases lining up with TRBD1. CDR3 bases: TGTGCCACCAGACCCGGGACAGGGATCTACGAGCAGTACTTC. It codes for CATRPGTGIYEQYF.